This record looks at one T cell receptor (beta chain) sequence and its context. Patients at the Seattle site were enrolled during active infection and followed longitudinally. Source study methods: Researchers report that nucleated cell counts were estimated from reference gene primer amplification. Here immunoSEQ multiplex PCR was the method, and the copy in TCRdb shows in-frame clones only, minus some. V, J and clone size were drawn from that table, and D and trimming were deduced from the DNA. Among some 300,000 clones listed, 90% were seen once. This record belongs to a study of blood T cell repertoires in COVID-19. Study context: The United States, Italy and Spain provided the acute and convalescent COVID-19 samples. From T cells, B-cell-depleted T cells, or PBMCs came the material, which was cDNA or gDNA.

The CDR3 runs 14 residues. V was pared by 6 bases and J by 8 bases, with 16 bases between. In germline, CDR1 is KGHSH, CDR2 LQKENI. The sequencing sample was made of peripheral blood. This clonotype was obtained from a woman in her 40s with COVID-19, enrolled during active disease. V gene TRBV18 combines with J gene TRBJ1-4; D is unresolved. The CDR3 loop reads CASSPYAAGEKLFF. Here the CDR3 DNA reads TGTGCCAGCTCCCCGTACGCCGCGGGAGAAAAACTGTTTTTT.